The 8 T cell receptor beta chains given below trace back to one sample, sequenced in a study of CD8+ T cells in alopecia areata. Reverse transcribed after extraction, RNA yielded cDNA as the sequencing template. The data were produced by immunoSEQ multiplex PCR, yet TCRdb's version contains in-frame clones alone and is incomplete. The sample includes about 190,000 clones, roughly three fifths of them seen just once. Documented treatment: oral pan-JAK inhibitor, 5-10 mg twice daily. Sequencing used CD4+ T cells sorted from blood, obtained at week 4, from a patient treated with tofacitinib. These receptors all come from a human donor with alopecia areata.

CDR3 bases: TGTGCCAGCAGTTCTCCCGGACTCAACGAGCAGTACTTC. Its translation is CASSSPGLNEQYF. V gene TRBV6-1 combines with J gene TRBJ2-7, with TRBD2 as a possible D gene (5 bases). The germline CDR1 and CDR2 sequences are MNHNS and SASEGT. This CDR3 has 13 amino acids. The V gene lost 5 bases and the J gene lost 5 bases, with 13 bases spanning the gap.

V gene TRBV28 combines with J gene TRBJ2-1; possibly TRBD2 for D (6 bases). The CDR3 sequence is 16 residues long. CDR1 MDHEN and CDR2 SYDVKM come from the germline V gene. V was shortened by 3 bases and J by 6 bases, with 18 bases between the two germline ends. DNA for the CDR3: TGTGCCAGCAGTTTTTTCGGCGGGACTCGAGTCAATGAGCAGTTCTTC. Its translation is CASSFFGGTRVNEQFF.

This clone turned up a few times. The V and J genes are TRBV28 and TRBJ2-1; a possible D gene is TRBD2 (6 bases). The germline V gene has CDR1 MDHEN and CDR2 SYDVKM. The CDR3 runs to 14 residues. V lost 4 bases to trimming and J lost 4 bases, with 11 bases between them. The CDR3 nucleotides are TGTGCCAGCAGTTCCGGGAGAAGGTACAATGAGCAGTTCTTC. It encodes CASSSGRRYNEQFF.

The gene calls are TRBV28 and TRBJ1-5, with D unresolved. Germline V gene lookup returns CDR1 MDHEN and CDR2 SYDVKM. This CDR3 comprises 12 residues. The V end lost 4 bases, the J end lost 10 bases, and 11 bases lay between the germline ends. For the CDR3, the DNA is TGTGCCAGCAGTTATCGGACGCGTCCCCAGCATTTT. This encodes CASSYRTRPQHF. Supplemented by reference TRBV28 and TRBJ1-5, the full variable domain reads DVKVTQSSRYLVKRTGEKVFLECVQDMDHENMFWYRQDPGLGLRLIYFSYDVKMKEKGDIPEGYSVSREKKERFSLILESASTNQTSMYLCASSYRTRPQHFGDGTRLSIL.

This sequence joins TRBV11-2 and TRBJ2-2; D may correspond to TRBD1 or TRBD2 (5 bases each). The V end was cut by 3 bases, the J end by 7 bases, with 9 bases between. The CDR3 covers 13 residues. Germline V gene data show CDR1 as SGHAT and CDR2 as FQNNGV. CDR3: CASSLRGVGELFF. For the CDR3, the DNA is TGTGCCAGCAGCTTGAGGGGCGTCGGGGAGCTGTTTTTT.

This clone has just a few counts. This sequence joins TRBV21-1 and TRBJ1-5. TRBV21-1 counts as a pseudogene. CDR3 size: 12 residues. Here the CDR3 reads CASSCRNQPQHF. The CDR3 nucleotides are TGTGCCAGCAGCTGTAGGAATCAGCCCCAGCATTTT.

This chain's CDR3 is CASSQDGTSGYNEQFF. The DNA of the CDR3 is TGCGCCAGCAGCCAAGATGGGACTAGCGGCTACAATGAGCAGTTCTTC. V is TRBV4-3 and J is TRBJ2-1, with 11 bases lining up with TRBD2. CDR3 length: 16 amino acids. The V and J ends lost 0 bases and 3 bases, in that order; junction bases with no gene match: 1. Germline CDR1 and CDR2: LGHNA and YSLEER.

This clone appeared a few times. The chain couples TRBV4-1 to TRBJ1-5; 7 bases are shared with TRBD1. CDR1 is MGHRA, CDR2 YSYEKL, per germline. The CDR3 has 14 residues. The J segment lost 7 bases and the V segment lost 4 bases, leaving 7 bases of the junction unmatched. CDR3 protein: CASSPDRERQPQHF. In nucleotides, the CDR3 is TGCGCCAGCAGCCCCGACAGGGAGCGCCAGCCCCAGCATTTT.